The 5 T cell receptor beta chains reported below all come from one sample, sequenced in a study of blood T cell repertoires in COVID-19. Assay: immunoSEQ multiplex PCR; the TCRdb copy retains only in-frame clones and omits some. The table includes approximately 60,000 clones, around 90% detected once. Sample: peripheral blood. Source of these receptors: a woman of 80 years or more with COVID-19, enrolled during active disease.

In its sample, this clone was seen a few times. The rearrangement links TRBV30 to TRBJ1-2; D is possibly TRBD1 (5 bases). CDR1 is GTSNPN, CDR2 SVGIG, per germline (reference sequence). CDR3 length equals 15 residues. The V and J ends lost 0 bases and 6 bases respectively, with 17 bases between them. The CDR3 DNA sequence: TGTGCCTGGAGTGTAATCGTCGGTGTAGGGGATGGCTACACCTTC. Encoded protein: CAWSVIVGVGDGYTF.

This clone was seen more than once but under ten times. The chain employs TRBV29-1 and TRBJ1-2; a possible D gene is TRBD1 (6 bases). Germline CDR1 and CDR2: SQVTM and ANQGSEA. The V and J ends lost 6 bases and 1 base respectively, with 12 bases between them. This CDR3 has 13 amino acids. In nucleotides, the CDR3 is TGCAGCGTCGATATGGACAGTAACTATGGCTACACCTTC. Its protein product is CSVDMDSNYGYTF.

This clone was seen only a few times. The genes are TRBV13 and TRBJ2-2; D is perhaps TRBD2 (6 bases). There are 16 residues in the CDR3. Germline loops: CDR1 PRHDT, CDR2 FYEKMQ (reference sequence). The ends were cut back, 2 bases at V and 1 base at J, with 11 bases in the middle. CDR3 DNA sequence: TGTGCCAGCAGCTTAAGGCGGGGACTGAACACCGGGGAGCTGTTTTTT. Amino acid sequence: CASSLRRGLNTGELFF. Combining the CDR3 with reference TRBV13 and TRBJ2-2 gives the whole variable domain AAGVIQSPRHLIKEKRETATLKCYPIPRHDTVYWYQQGPGQDPQFLISFYEKMQSDKGSIPDRFSAQQFSDYHSELNMSSLELGDSALYFCASSLRRGLNTGELFFGEGSRLTVL.

CDR3 residues: CASSSLAGLGNEQFF. In nucleotides, the CDR3 is TGTGCCAGCAGTTCGCTAGCGGGGCTAGGCAATGAGCAGTTCTTC. V and J are TRBV6-5 and TRBJ2-1; 9 bases fit TRBD2. Germline V gene data show CDR1 as MNHEY and CDR2 as SVGAGI. This CDR3 has 15 residues. The V and J ends lost 4 bases and 6 bases, in that order; junction bases with no gene match: 7.

The chain combines TRBV12-3 or TRBV12-4 with TRBJ1-1; no reliable D call. The V and J ends lost 6 bases and 5 bases respectively, with 13 bases between them. The CDR3 consists of 13 residues. CDR3 nucleotides: TGTGCCAGCAGCCGATTAGTAGCGACTGAAGCTTTCTTT. Translating it yields CASSRLVATEAFF.